This T cell receptor (beta chain) was identified during a study of T cells expressing NK-cell markers. TCRdb reprocessed the 5' RACE reads, with one entry per CDR3 protein and no DNA. Recorded here are a few hundred thousand distinct CDR3 sequences; the top ten clones represent about 0.4%. There are 13 residues in the CDR3. Germline CDR1 and CDR2: MNHNY and SVGAGI (reference sequence). The sample consisted of blood T cells: a sorted CD56 or NKG2C T cell subset, CD4+ or CD8+ T cells, or bulk PBMC T cells (not recorded which). The sequence came from a man aged 18-30 years in good health. The chain uses TRBV6-6 and TRBJ2-5; TCRdb calls TRBD2, which cannot be checked without DNA. The CDR3 reads CASTWEGGETQYF.